This TCR beta chain is from a study of early T cells in non-severe SARS-CoV-2 infection. About the research overall: Chains were not paired, and sequencing was done on bulk RNA from unsorted whole blood. Study-wide findings and caveats: Matches to VDJdb favored anti-spike CD8 responses and missed private and CD4 specificities.

The TCR library protocol attached unique molecular identifiers to the individual cDNA molecules. TCRdb independently ran MiXCR on the 5' RACE reads; one entry per CDR3 protein. This table has around 89,000 distinct CDR3 sequences, 14% to 15% appearing once. In regard to this clonotype: Antigen specificity is unknown.

Sample: whole blood. This TCR came from an adult who was a healthcare worker with PCR-confirmed SARS-CoV-2 infection or an uninfected control (not recorded which).

This CDR3 is CSVDGGGTGNTIYF. The CDR3 nucleotides are TGCAGCGTTGACGGGGGCGGTACTGGAAACACCATATATTTT. The gene calls are TRBV29-1 and TRBJ1-3; the D gene is possibly TRBD1 (6 bases). The CDR3 is 14 amino acids. V lost 3 bases to trimming and J lost 2 bases, with 11 bases between them. Germline-derived CDR1 and CDR2 are SQVTM and ANQGSEA.